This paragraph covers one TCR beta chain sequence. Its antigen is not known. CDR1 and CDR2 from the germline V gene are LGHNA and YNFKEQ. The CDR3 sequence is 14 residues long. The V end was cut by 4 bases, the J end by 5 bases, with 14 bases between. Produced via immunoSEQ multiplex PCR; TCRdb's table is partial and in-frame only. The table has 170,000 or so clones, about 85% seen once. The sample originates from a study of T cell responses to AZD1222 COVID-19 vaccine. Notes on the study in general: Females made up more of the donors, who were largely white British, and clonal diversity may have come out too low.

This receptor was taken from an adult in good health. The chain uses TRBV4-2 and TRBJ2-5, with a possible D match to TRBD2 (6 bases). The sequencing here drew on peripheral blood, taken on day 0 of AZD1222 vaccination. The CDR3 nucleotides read TGTGCCAGCAGCCCCCGACTAGGCCCCGAGACCCAGTACTTC. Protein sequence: CASSPRLGPETQYF.